The next 19 T cell receptor beta chains were all read from a single sample in a study of cytomegalovirus exposure and HLA in healthy donors. Primers: 60 Vbeta forward and 13 Jbeta reverse. Method: immunoSEQ multiplex PCR; TCRdb's copy keeps in-frame clones and lacks some. Of roughly 120,000 clones in the sample, 55% to 75% were seen once. Sequences were obtained from PBMCs. These receptors came from a man aged 30 to 45 in good health and CMV-seropositive.

This clone was counted between two and nine times. This chain links TRBV4-3 with TRBJ1-3; D is unresolved. Trimming removed 0 bases at V and 1 base at J, with 7 bases between. The CDR3 covers 15 residues. Germline assignment: CDR1 LGHNA and CDR2 YSLEER. CDR3: CASSQDSASGNTIYF. The CDR3 DNA sequence: TGCGCCAGCAGCCAAGATAGCGCTTCTGGAAACACCATATATTTT.

This chain uses TRBV2 with TRBJ1-1, with no clear D. Trimming left V 6 bases short and J 2 bases short, with 10 bases between. The CDR3 is made up of 13 amino acids. In germline, CDR1 is SNHLY, CDR2 FYNNEI. The CDR3 DNA reads as TGTGCCAGCAGCCGGTCGCCCAACACTGAAGCTTTCTTT. Protein product: CASSRSPNTEAFF.

In DNA, the CDR3 is TGTGCCAGCAGTACCGGAGGGGACGGTAACTATGGCTACACCTTC. Translation: CASSTGGDGNYGYTF. This chain connects TRBV28 to TRBJ1-2, with D possibly being TRBD1 (5 bases). CDR1 MDHEN and CDR2 SYDVKM come from the germline V gene. The V end was cut by 5 bases, the J end by 1 base, with 14 bases between. The CDR3 has 15 amino acids.

This rearrangement joins TRBV9 to TRBJ1-1; TRBD1 might be the D (6 bases). The CDR3 spans 14 residues. The germline V and J ends were trimmed by 1 base and 3 bases, with 10 bases remaining between them. Germline loops: CDR1 SGDLS, CDR2 YYNGEE. In DNA, the CDR3 is TGTGCCAGCAGCGTAATAGGGGGGGACACTGAAGCTTTCTTT. This sequence encodes CASSVIGGDTEAFF.

The chain joins TRBV5-1 to TRBJ1-5; D is undetermined. V lost 0 bases and J lost 10, with 14 bases in between. The CDR3 contains 14 residues. Germline V lookup: CDR1 SGHRS, CDR2 YFSETQ. The CDR3 coding sequence is TGCGCCAGCAGCTTGGGAGGCCTTGAGGGCCCCCAGCATTTT. This sequence encodes CASSLGGLEGPQHF.

This clone was seen more than once but under ten times. This chain joins TRBV5-1 and TRBJ2-3; tentatively, D is TRBD1 (5 bases). Between the trimmed V and J ends, which lost 2 bases and 2 bases, there was a span of 9 bases. This CDR3 region has 14 residues. The germline V gene has CDR1 SGHRS and CDR2 YFSETQ. DNA of the CDR3: TGCGCCAGCAGCTTTGACAGATTCACAGATACGCAGTATTTT. It translates to CASSFDRFTDTQYF.

This clone has only one observation. The genes are TRBV7-8 and TRBJ2-3, with 12 bases fitting TRBD2. The CDR3 is 15 residues long. V shed 5 bases and J 5 bases; nucleotides not matched to a gene: 5. Germline V lookup: CDR1 SGHVS, CDR2 FQNEAQ. The CDR3 reads CASSILLAGGDTQYF. CDR3 sequence (DNA): TGTGCCAGCAGCATTTTACTAGCGGGAGGAGATACGCAGTATTTT. The full variable domain, with the rest looked up from reference TRBV7-8 and TRBJ2-3, is GAGVSQSPRYKVAKRGQDVALRCDPISGHVSLFWYQQALGQGPEFLTYFQNEAQLDKSGLPSDRFFAERPEGSVSTLKIQRTQQEDSAVYLCASSILLAGGDTQYFGPGTRLTVL.

This sequence joins TRBV5-1 and TRBJ1-2, with D possibly being TRBD1 (5 bases). Per the germline V gene, CDR1 is SGHRS and CDR2 is YFSETQ. V shed 0 bases and J shed 3 bases, with 12 bases lying between them. This CDR3 is built from 15 residues. The DNA of the CDR3 is TGCGCCAGCAGCTTGGTTGGGGTAGGGGACTATGGCTACACCTTC. It codes for CASSLVGVGDYGYTF.

The genes are TRBV9 and TRBJ2-2, with 9 nucleotides matching TRBD1. The length of the CDR3 is 18 residues. Trimming at V came to 4 bases and at J to 0 bases, leaving 10 bases not matched to a gene. Germline CDR1 reads SGDLS; CDR2 reads YYNGEE. The CDR3 bases are TGTGCCAGCAGCCAGACAGGGGGTATTATTCCGAACACCGGGGAGCTGTTTTTT. It specifies CASSQTGGIIPNTGELFF.

This clone was observed a handful of times. This chain links TRBV6-6 with TRBJ1-1; 9 nucleotides agree with TRBD1. Germline V CDR1 and CDR2: MNHNY, SVGAGI (reference sequence). Trimming took 5 bases from V and 8 from J; bases not matched to a gene: 9. The CDR3 totals 14 residues. This CDR3 reads CASSTGGGRPEAFF. CDR3 nucleotides: TGTGCCAGCAGTACAGGGGGCGGACGACCCGAAGCTTTCTTT.

There are a few counts of this clone. The V and J genes are TRBV10-3 and TRBJ1-1; TRBD1 agrees at 9 bases. V dropped 7 bases and J dropped 6; count of bases not matched to a gene: 9. This CDR3 has 14 residues. The germline CDR1 and CDR2 sequences are ENHRY and SYGVKD. The CDR3 loop is CAIKVTGGRAEAFF. DNA of the CDR3: TGTGCCATCAAGGTGACAGGGGGTAGGGCTGAAGCTTTCTTT.

The chain carries TRBV5-5 and TRBJ2-7; no clear D. V lost 0 bases and J lost 0, with 13 bases in between. The CDR3 is made up of 16 amino acids. CDR1 SGHKS and CDR2 YYEKEE come from the germline V gene (reference sequence). The CDR3, as DNA: TGTGCCAGCAGCTTGGCCCCCGATGCTAGCTCCTACGAGCAGTACTTC. This sequence encodes CASSLAPDASSYEQYF. The whole variable domain, remainder taken from reference TRBV5-5 and TRBJ2-7, is DAGVTQSPTHLIKTRGQQVTLRCSPISGHKSVSWYQQVLGQGPQFIFQYYEKEERGRGNFPDRFSARQFPNYSSELNVNALLLGDSALYLCASSLAPDASSYEQYFGPGTRLTVT.

J is TRBJ2-5 and V is TRBV29-1, with 15 bases aligning to TRBD2. With 5 bases clipped from V and 5 bases from J, the junction kept 6 bases outside the gene matches. This CDR3 spans 15 amino acids. Germline V CDR1 and CDR2: SQVTM, ANQGSEA. CDR3 in amino acids: CSVRTSGRAGETQYF. The CDR3 DNA sequence: TGCAGCGTTCGGACTAGCGGGAGGGCCGGGGAGACCCAGTACTTC.

The chain has TRBV5-8 and TRBJ1-1; 9 bases line up with TRBD1. Germline CDR1 reads SGHTS; CDR2 reads YDEGEE. This CDR3 has 17 amino acids. J gave up 3 bases and V 4 bases, and 13 bases lay outside the gene matches. CDR3 amino acids: CASSPGQGGSSDTEAFF. The CDR3 DNA sequence: TGTGCCAGCAGCCCGGGACAGGGTGGTTCGTCGGACACTGAAGCTTTCTTT. The full variable domain, its missing parts supplied by reference TRBV5-8 and TRBJ1-1, is EAGVTQSPTHLIKTRGQQATLRCSPISGHTSVYWYQQALGLGLQFLLWYDEGEERNRGNFPPRFSGRQFPNYSSELNVNALELEDSALYLCASSPGQGGSSDTEAFFGQGTRLTVV.

The chain is built from TRBV4-3 and TRBJ2-1, with 7 bases aligning to TRBD2. Trimming took 0 bases from V and 0 from J; bases not matched to a gene: 8. The CDR3 has 18 amino acids. CDR1 is LGHNA and CDR2 is YSLEER in the germline V gene. The CDR3 nucleotides are TGCGCCAGCAGCCAAGATCCCTTTACTAGCGACTCCTACAATGAGCAGTTCTTC. This gives the protein CASSQDPFTSDSYNEQFF.

The chain's CDR3 is CASSFGWKDSEYEQYF. The DNA of the CDR3 is TGTGCCAGCAGCTTTGGCTGGAAAGACTCGGAGTACGAGCAGTACTTC. The rearrangement uses TRBV7-9 and TRBJ2-7; D unresolved. V was cut by 3 bases and J by 4 bases, with 19 bases left in between. In germline, CDR1 is SEHNR, CDR2 FQNEAQ (reference sequence). CDR3 length equals 16 residues.

This clone was detected once. The chain uses TRBV11-2 and TRBJ2-3; 11 nucleotides line up with TRBD1. This CDR3 spans 15 amino acids. The germline V gene has CDR1 SGHAT and CDR2 FQNNGV. After removal of 2 bases from V and 5 bases from J, the junction contained 3 bases not matched to a gene. The chain's CDR3 is CASSLSGTGGDTQYF. The CDR3 nucleotides are TGTGCCAGCAGCTTATCGGGGACAGGGGGAGATACGCAGTATTTT.

The chain is built from TRBV27 and TRBJ2-5; D may be TRBD2 (5 bases). V was cut by 2 bases and J by 5 bases, with 15 bases left in between. The CDR3 consists of 15 residues. The germline V gene has CDR1 MNHEY and CDR2 SMNVEV (reference sequence). CDR3 residues: CASSLAGGMLETQYF. DNA of the CDR3: TGTGCCAGCAGTTTAGCAGGAGGCATGTTGGAGACCCAGTACTTC.

The chain is built from TRBV6-1 and TRBJ1-1; D call uncertain. CDR1 and CDR2 from the germline V gene are MNHNS and SASEGT. The CDR3 runs 14 residues. V lost 6 bases, J lost 3 bases, and 14 bases lay in between. CDR3 residues: CASSVRPGDTEAFF. DNA for the CDR3: TGTGCCAGCAGCGTAAGACCCGGGGACACTGAAGCTTTCTTT.